This passage covers 6 T cell receptor beta chains from one sample sequenced in a study of T cell repertoires in cytomegalovirus infection. TCRdb analysed the reads with MiXCR anew, one entry per CDR3 protein. Of roughly 730,000 distinct CDR3 sequences in the sample, around a third are singletons; the top ten hold around a sixth. These TCRs are of unknown antigen specificity. Sample: cultured PBMCs, taken from culture after CMV antigen stimulation. The receptors were sampled from a human donor in good health (CMV status not recorded). Some clones in this sample may be carry-over from other donors' samples.

The chain joins TRBV12-3 or TRBV12-4 to TRBJ2-5; the match to TRBD2 covers 9 bases. V was clipped by 6 bases and J by 2 bases; unmatched bases: 10. The length of the CDR3 is 16 residues. The CDR3 loop is CASSTGLASSQETQYF. The CDR3 DNA reads as TGTGCCAGCAGCACGGGACTAGCCAGCTCTCAAGAGACCCAGTACTTC.

This clonotype was counted a few times. CDR3 sequence (DNA): TGTGCCAGCAGCTTAGTAGGCCGGGACAGAGACTACGAGCAGTACTTC. It codes for CASSLVGRDRDYEQYF. The chain carries TRBV7-8 and TRBJ2-7, with 7 bases matching TRBD1. V was clipped by 1 base and J by 3 bases; unmatched bases: 9. The germline gives CDR1 SGHVS, CDR2 FQNEAQ. The CDR3 loop spans 16 amino acids. The variable domain in full, completed from reference TRBV7-8 and TRBJ2-7, reads GAGVSQSPRYKVAKRGQDVALRCDPISGHVSLFWYQQALGQGPEFLTYFQNEAQLDKSGLPSDRFFAERPEGSVSTLKIQRTQQEDSAVYLCASSLVGRDRDYEQYFGPGTRLTVT.

This sequence joins TRBV5-5 and TRBJ2-5; D is unclear. The CDR3 spans 14 residues. V gave up 1 base and J gave up 2 bases, with 9 bases separating them. CDR1 is SGHKS and CDR2 is YYEKEE in the germline V gene (reference sequence). The CDR3: CASSLLVVQETQYF. The DNA of the CDR3 is TGTGCCAGCAGCTTGCTGGTTGTACAAGAGACCCAGTACTTC.

The V call is TRBV7-2, the J call TRBJ1-2; a possible D gene is TRBD1 (5 bases). V was shortened by 2 bases and J by 8 bases, with 12 bases between the two germline ends. The germline V gene encodes CDR1 SGHTA and CDR2 FQGNSA. CDR3 length equals 13 residues. The CDR3 is CASSLRQGWGYTF. Written as DNA, the CDR3 is TGTGCCAGCAGCTTACGTCAGGGTTGGGGCTACACCTTC.

This clonotype was observed a few times. CDR3 DNA sequence: TGTGCCAGCAGTCGCCGGACAGGGTTGCACGAGCAGTACTTC. It specifies CASSRRTGLHEQYF. The chain recombines TRBV6-5 with TRBJ2-7; TRBD1 matches 8 bases. Germline assignment: CDR1 MNHEY and CDR2 SVGAGI. V shed 5 bases, J shed 5 bases, and the junction held 8 bases outside the gene matches. The CDR3 has 14 residues.

There are many counts of this clonotype. The V call is TRBV7-2, the J call TRBJ2-7, with D tentatively TRBD1 or TRBD2 (6 bases each). The V gene lost 7 bases and the J gene lost 5 bases, with 18 bases spanning the gap. The CDR3 length is 14 residues. Per the germline V gene, CDR1 is SGHTA and CDR2 is FQGNSA. DNA for the CDR3: TGTGCCAGCACCCTGTTGGGGGGCTTGGACGAGCAGTACTTC. It encodes CASTLLGGLDEQYF.